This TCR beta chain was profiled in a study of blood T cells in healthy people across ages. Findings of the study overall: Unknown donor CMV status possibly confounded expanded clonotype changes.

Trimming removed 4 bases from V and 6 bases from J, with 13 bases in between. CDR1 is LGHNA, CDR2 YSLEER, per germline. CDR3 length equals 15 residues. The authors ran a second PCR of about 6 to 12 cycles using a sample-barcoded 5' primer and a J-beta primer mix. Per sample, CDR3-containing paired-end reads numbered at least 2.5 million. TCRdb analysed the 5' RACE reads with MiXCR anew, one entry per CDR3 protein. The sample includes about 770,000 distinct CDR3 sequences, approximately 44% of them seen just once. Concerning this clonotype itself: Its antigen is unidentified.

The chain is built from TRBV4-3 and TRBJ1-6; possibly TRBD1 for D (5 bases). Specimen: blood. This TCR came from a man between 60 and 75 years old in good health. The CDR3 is CASSRQGVANSPLHF. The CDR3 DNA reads TGCGCCAGCAGCCGCCAGGGAGTCGCTAATTCACCCCTCCACTTT.